A selection of T cell receptor beta chains follows, all from one sample in a study of blood T cell repertoires in COVID-19. The data were produced by immunoSEQ multiplex PCR, yet TCRdb's version contains in-frame clones alone and is incomplete. Here the sample spans more than 45,000 clones, 85% to 90% being singletons. The source material was peripheral blood. The origin of the receptors is a human donor in a cohort sampled during active COVID-19. Each CDR3 is given with its conserved first and last residue. The order of the fields is D gene, J gene, clone size, V gene, CDR3 DNA, CDR3 protein. D genes are given only for firm matches. Rows may omit the clone size; those that give it use once, few, many or a size class.

D gene: .
J gene: TRBJ1-2
clone size: .
V gene: TRBV27
CDR3 DNA: TGTGCCAGCAGCTTGACAGCGTCCTATGGCTACACCTTC
CDR3 protein: CASSLTASYGYTF

D gene: .
J gene: TRBJ1-5
clone size: .
V gene: TRBV5-1
CDR3 DNA: TGCGCCAGCAGCTCGCGAGGAGATCAGCCCCAGCATTTT
CDR3 protein: CASSSRGDQPQHF

D gene: TRBD2
J gene: TRBJ2-2
clone size: once
V gene: TRBV6-4
CDR3 DNA: TGTGCCAGCAGTCGTGGGACTAGCGGGGCGCAAGCGAACACCGGGGAGCTGTTTTTT
CDR3 protein: CASSRGTSGAQANTGELFF

D gene: .
J gene: TRBJ2-5
clone size: .
V gene: TRBV9
CDR3 DNA: TGTGCCAGCAGCCTAACCACAGGGCGAGAGACCCAGTACTTC
CDR3 protein: CASSLTTGRETQYF

D gene: TRBD2
J gene: TRBJ2-3
clone size: .
V gene: TRBV5-4
CDR3 DNA: TGTGCCAGCAGCTCCTGGACTAGCGGAGGGGGAGATACGCAGTATTTT
CDR3 protein: CASSSWTSGGGDTQYF

D gene: TRBD2
J gene: TRBJ2-3
clone size: few
V gene: TRBV11-2
CDR3 DNA: TGTGCCAGCAGCCCTACCCTGCGGGGGGCTACAGATACGCAGTATTTT
CDR3 protein: CASSPTLRGATDTQYF

D gene: TRBD2
J gene: TRBJ2-5
clone size: .
V gene: TRBV7-2
CDR3 DNA: TGTGCCAGCAGCTTAGTAGCGGGGGGGCAAGAGACCCAGTACTTC
CDR3 protein: CASSLVAGGQETQYF

D gene: .
J gene: TRBJ2-7
clone size: once
V gene: TRBV5-4
CDR3 DNA: TGTGCCAGCAGCTCCCCCCCTAGCGCGGGGGAGCAGTACTTC
CDR3 protein: CASSSPPSAGEQYF

D gene: .
J gene: TRBJ1-1
clone size: many
V gene: TRBV7-9
CDR3 DNA: TGTGCCAGCAGCCTGACAGGCACTGAAGCTTTCTTT
CDR3 protein: CASSLTGTEAFF

D gene: .
J gene: TRBJ2-3
clone size: .
V gene: TRBV10-1
CDR3 DNA: TGCGCCAGCAGTGAGTCAGGAGGGGCCGGCACAGATACGCAGTATTTT
CDR3 protein: CASSESGGAGTDTQYF

D gene: TRBD2
J gene: TRBJ2-5
clone size: .
V gene: TRBV5-1
CDR3 DNA: TGCGCCAGCAGCTTGGGTGGCGGGGGGGCCGGAGAGACCCAGTACTTC
CDR3 protein: CASSLGGGGAGETQYF

D gene: .
J gene: TRBJ2-1
clone size: .
V gene: TRBV7-3
CDR3 DNA: TGTGCCAGCAGCGTCGGCGCTAGCCCCTACAATGAGCAGTTCTTC
CDR3 protein: CASSVGASPYNEQFF

D gene: TRBD2
J gene: TRBJ2-5
clone size: .
V gene: TRBV19
CDR3 DNA: TGTGCCAGTAGTACCCTGACTAGCGGGGAGACCCAGTACTTC
CDR3 protein: CASSTLTSGETQYF

D gene: TRBD1
J gene: TRBJ1-2
clone size: .
V gene: TRBV12-3/TRBV12-4
CDR3 DNA: TGTGCCAGCAGACAGGACAGGCACTATGGCTACACCTTC
CDR3 protein: CASRQDRHYGYTF

D gene: .
J gene: TRBJ1-3
clone size: .
V gene: TRBV3-1/TRBV3-2
CDR3 DNA: TGTGCCAGCAGGGCAGGCTCTGGAAACACCATATATTTT
CDR3 protein: CASRAGSGNTIYF

D gene: .
J gene: TRBJ1-5
clone size: .
V gene: TRBV5-4
CDR3 DNA: TGTGCCAGCAGCTTAGGTGGGGCTAATCAGCCCCAGCATTTT
CDR3 protein: CASSLGGANQPQHF

D gene: TRBD1
J gene: TRBJ2-5
clone size: .
V gene: TRBV6-5
CDR3 DNA: TGTGCCAGCAGACAGGACAGGGGGCTAAAGACCCAGTACTTC
CDR3 protein: CASRQDRGLKTQYF

D gene: TRBD1
J gene: TRBJ2-1
clone size: .
V gene: TRBV30
CDR3 DNA: TGTGCCTGGAGTGGGGGACAGGGTTCCTACAATGAGCAGTTCTTC
CDR3 protein: CAWSGGQGSYNEQFF

D gene: .
J gene: TRBJ2-7
clone size: .
V gene: TRBV3-1/TRBV3-2
CDR3 DNA: TGTGCCAGCAGCCATTCAGGGACCTACGAGCAGTACTTC
CDR3 protein: CASSHSGTYEQYF

D gene: .
J gene: TRBJ2-5
clone size: .
V gene: TRBV19
CDR3 DNA: TGTGCCAGTAGTACTAAGTCGGAAGAGACCCAGTACTTC
CDR3 protein: CASSTKSEETQYF

D gene: TRBD1
J gene: TRBJ2-3
clone size: few
V gene: TRBV11-3
CDR3 DNA: TGTGCCAGCAGCCCCCCGGGACAGGGGACAGATACGCAGTATTTT
CDR3 protein: CASSPPGQGTDTQYF

D gene: .
J gene: TRBJ2-7
clone size: .
V gene: TRBV5-1
CDR3 DNA: TGCGCCAGCAGCTTGGGCCAGGAATTTTACGAGCAGTACTTC
CDR3 protein: CASSLGQEFYEQYF

D gene: TRBD1
J gene: TRBJ2-3
clone size: .
V gene: TRBV30
CDR3 DNA: TGTGCCTGGAGGCGACAGGGCTCATACACAGATACGCAGTATTTT
CDR3 protein: CAWRRQGSYTDTQYF

D gene: TRBD1
J gene: TRBJ2-7
clone size: .
V gene: TRBV18
CDR3 DNA: TGTGCCAGCTCACCAGGGGGACAGGGGGACTACGAGCAGTACTTC
CDR3 protein: CASSPGGQGDYEQYF

D gene: .
J gene: TRBJ1-6
clone size: .
V gene: TRBV7-6
CDR3 DNA: TGTGCCAGCAGCTTAGCCCGGGAGAATTCACCCCTCCACTTT
CDR3 protein: CASSLARENSPLHF

D gene: TRBD1
J gene: TRBJ1-1
clone size: .
V gene: TRBV18
CDR3 DNA: TGTGCCAGCTCACCCAACAGGGGAGGCACTGAAGCTTTCTTT
CDR3 protein: CASSPNRGGTEAFF

D gene: TRBD1
J gene: TRBJ1-4
clone size: .
V gene: TRBV30
CDR3 DNA: TGTGCCTGGAGTCGAGGGGGCGCTTTAGAAAAACTGTTTTTT
CDR3 protein: CAWSRGGALEKLFF

D gene: .
J gene: TRBJ1-2
clone size: .
V gene: TRBV29-1
CDR3 DNA: TGCAGCGTTGAAGTCGCGGGGGCGCCCCGGGGAGGCTACACCTTC
CDR3 protein: CSVEVAGAPRGGYTF

D gene: .
J gene: TRBJ2-3
clone size: .
V gene: TRBV3-1/TRBV3-2
CDR3 DNA: TGTGCCAGCAGCCAAGGGGGGGGCAGTTCTCTAACAGATACGCAGTATTTT
CDR3 protein: CASSQGGGSSLTDTQYF

D gene: TRBD1
J gene: TRBJ1-3
clone size: .
V gene: TRBV19
CDR3 DNA: TGTGCCAGTAGTATGGGACAGGGTGGCCCCGGAAACACCATATATTTT
CDR3 protein: CASSMGQGGPGNTIYF

D gene: TRBD2
J gene: TRBJ2-7
clone size: .
V gene: TRBV3-1/TRBV3-2
CDR3 DNA: TGTGCCAGCAGCCAATCGAGCGGGGGAGACGAGCAGTACTTC
CDR3 protein: CASSQSSGGDEQYF

D gene: .
J gene: TRBJ1-1
clone size: .
V gene: TRBV11-1
CDR3 DNA: TGTGCCAGCAGCCAGGGAGGGAACACTGAAGCTTTCTTT
CDR3 protein: CASSQGGNTEAFF

D gene: .
J gene: TRBJ1-6
clone size: .
V gene: TRBV28
CDR3 DNA: TGTGCCAGCAGTCGGGGTTATAATTCACCCCTCCACTTT
CDR3 protein: CASSRGYNSPLHF

D gene: TRBD2
J gene: TRBJ2-1
clone size: once
V gene: TRBV7-8
CDR3 DNA: TGTGCCAGCAGCGTCCTAGCGGAAAATGAGCAGTTCTTC
CDR3 protein: CASSVLAENEQFF

D gene: .
J gene: TRBJ2-7
clone size: .
V gene: TRBV19
CDR3 DNA: TGTGCCAGTAGTATCAGTGTTTCCTACGAGCAGTACTTC
CDR3 protein: CASSISVSYEQYF

D gene: .
J gene: TRBJ1-5
clone size: .
V gene: TRBV18
CDR3 DNA: TGTGCCAGCTCACCATCGCGGGGTCAGCCCCAGCATTTT
CDR3 protein: CASSPSRGQPQHF

D gene: .
J gene: TRBJ2-1
clone size: .
V gene: TRBV11-1
CDR3 DNA: TGTGCCAGCAAAAGGGAGGACAGGAGGGCATACAATGAGCAGTTCTTC
CDR3 protein: CASKREDRRAYNEQFF

D gene: TRBD1
J gene: TRBJ1-1
clone size: .
V gene: TRBV3-1/TRBV3-2
CDR3 DNA: TGTGCCAGCAGCCAAAGGGACAGGGCCAACACTGAAGCTTTCTTT
CDR3 protein: CASSQRDRANTEAFF

D gene: .
J gene: TRBJ2-2
clone size: .
V gene: TRBV11-3
CDR3 DNA: TGTGCCAGCACCAAACAGGACCCCGCGAACACCGGGGAGCTGTTTTTT
CDR3 protein: CASTKQDPANTGELFF

D gene: .
J gene: TRBJ1-5
clone size: .
V gene: TRBV4-3
CDR3 DNA: TGCGCCAGCAGCCAAGACAGGGATCAGCCCCAGCATTTT
CDR3 protein: CASSQDRDQPQHF

D gene: TRBD2
J gene: TRBJ2-2
clone size: medium-sized
V gene: TRBV19
CDR3 DNA: TGTGCCACCGCTTGGACTAGTTACACCGGGGAGCTGTTTTTT
CDR3 protein: CATAWTSYTGELFF

D gene: TRBD1
J gene: TRBJ2-3
clone size: .
V gene: TRBV11-2
CDR3 DNA: TGTGCCAGCAGCCCTTTTCCCGGGACAGTAAGCACAGATACGCAGTATTTT
CDR3 protein: CASSPFPGTVSTDTQYF

D gene: .
J gene: TRBJ2-1
clone size: .
V gene: TRBV4-2
CDR3 DNA: TGTGCCAGCAGGCGAGCGGGCCTCGGGAATGAGCAGTTCTTC
CDR3 protein: CASRRAGLGNEQFF

D gene: TRBD2
J gene: TRBJ2-3
clone size: .
V gene: TRBV11-2
CDR3 DNA: TGTGCCAGCAGCTTCCCTAGCGGTAGAAACACAGATACGCAGTATTTT
CDR3 protein: CASSFPSGRNTDTQYF

D gene: .
J gene: TRBJ1-1
clone size: .
V gene: TRBV7-2
CDR3 DNA: TGTGCCAGCAGCTTAGACTTCGGGGACAAGAAAGCTTTCTTT
CDR3 protein: CASSLDFGDKKAFF

D gene: .
J gene: TRBJ2-5
clone size: few
V gene: TRBV2
CDR3 DNA: TGTGCCGGGGGGGCCTCCCAAGAGACCCAGTACTTC
CDR3 protein: CAGGASQETQYF

D gene: .
J gene: TRBJ2-3
clone size: .
V gene: TRBV5-6
CDR3 DNA: TGTGCCAGCAGCTTGGGGGGACGGGGACTGACAGATACGCAGTATTTT
CDR3 protein: CASSLGGRGLTDTQYF

D gene: .
J gene: TRBJ1-1
clone size: .
V gene: TRBV30
CDR3 DNA: TGTGCCTGGAGATCAGGGTTATATACTGAAGCTTTCTTT
CDR3 protein: CAWRSGLYTEAFF

D gene: .
J gene: TRBJ1-1
clone size: .
V gene: TRBV5-1
CDR3 DNA: TGCGCCAGCAGCTTGCCAGGGAGGGGCACTGAAGCTTTCTTT
CDR3 protein: CASSLPGRGTEAFF